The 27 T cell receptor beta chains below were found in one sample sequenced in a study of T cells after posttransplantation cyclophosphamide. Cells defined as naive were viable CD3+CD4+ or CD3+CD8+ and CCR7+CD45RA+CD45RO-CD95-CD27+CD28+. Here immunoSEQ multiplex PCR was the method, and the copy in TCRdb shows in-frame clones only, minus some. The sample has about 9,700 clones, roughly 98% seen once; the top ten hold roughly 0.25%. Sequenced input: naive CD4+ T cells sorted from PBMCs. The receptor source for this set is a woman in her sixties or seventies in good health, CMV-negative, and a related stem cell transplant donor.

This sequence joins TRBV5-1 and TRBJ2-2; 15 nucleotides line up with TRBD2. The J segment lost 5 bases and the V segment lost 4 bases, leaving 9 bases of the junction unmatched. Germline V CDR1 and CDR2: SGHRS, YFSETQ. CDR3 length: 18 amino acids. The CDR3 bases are TGCGCCAGCAGCGTACTCCCGGGACTAGCGGGAGGAACCGGGGAGCTGTTTTTT. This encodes CASSVLPGLAGGTGELFF.

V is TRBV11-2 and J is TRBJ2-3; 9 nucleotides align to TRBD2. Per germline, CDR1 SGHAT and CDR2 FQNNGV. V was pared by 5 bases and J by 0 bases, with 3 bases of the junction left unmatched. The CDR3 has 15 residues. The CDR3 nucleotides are TGTGCCAGCAGCAATCTAGCGGGAAGCACAGATACGCAGTATTTT. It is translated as CASSNLAGSTDTQYF. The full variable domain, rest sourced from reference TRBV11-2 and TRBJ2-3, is EAGVAQSPRYKIIEKRQSVAFWCNPISGHATLYWYQQILGQGPKLLIQFQNNGVVDDSQLPKDRFSAERLKGVDSTLKIQPAKLEDSAVYLCASSNLAGSTDTQYFGPGTRLTVL.

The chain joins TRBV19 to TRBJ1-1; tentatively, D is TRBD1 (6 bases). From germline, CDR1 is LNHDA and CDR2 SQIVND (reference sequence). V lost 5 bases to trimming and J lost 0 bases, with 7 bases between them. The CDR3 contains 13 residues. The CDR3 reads CASSGQMNTEAFF. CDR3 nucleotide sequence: TGTGCCAGTAGTGGACAGATGAACACTGAAGCTTTCTTT.

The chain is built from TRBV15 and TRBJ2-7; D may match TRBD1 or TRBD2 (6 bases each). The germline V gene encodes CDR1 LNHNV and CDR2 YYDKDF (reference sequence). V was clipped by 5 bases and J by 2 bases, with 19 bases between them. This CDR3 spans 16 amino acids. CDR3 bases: TGTGCCACCAGCGGAGGGCCGGACAGCCACCCCTACGAGCAGTACTTC. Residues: CATSGGPDSHPYEQYF.

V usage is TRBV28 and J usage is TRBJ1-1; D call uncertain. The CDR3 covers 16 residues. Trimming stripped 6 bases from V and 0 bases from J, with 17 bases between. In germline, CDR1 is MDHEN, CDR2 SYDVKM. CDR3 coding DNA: TGTGCCAGCAGCCCCGCAGGAATTATAATGAACACTGAAGCTTTCTTT. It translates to CASSPAGIIMNTEAFF.

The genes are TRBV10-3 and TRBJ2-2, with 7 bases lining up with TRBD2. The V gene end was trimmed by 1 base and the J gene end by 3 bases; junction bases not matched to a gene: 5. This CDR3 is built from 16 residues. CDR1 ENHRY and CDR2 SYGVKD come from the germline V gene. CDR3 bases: TGTGCCATCAGTGAGTGGAACCGGGGGGACACCGGGGAGCTGTTTTTT. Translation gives CAISEWNRGDTGELFF.

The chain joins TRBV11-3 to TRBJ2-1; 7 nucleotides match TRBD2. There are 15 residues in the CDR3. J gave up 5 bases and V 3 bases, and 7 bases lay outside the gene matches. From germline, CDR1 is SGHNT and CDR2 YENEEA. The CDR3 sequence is CASSLGGGPNNEQFF. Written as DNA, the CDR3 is TGTGCCAGCAGCTTGGGGGGAGGGCCGAACAATGAGCAGTTCTTC.

CDR3 protein: CASSVDGGNEQFF. As DNA, the CDR3 is TGTGCCAGCAGTGTAGATGGGGGGAATGAGCAGTTCTTC. The chain recombines TRBV6-4 with TRBJ2-1; maybe TRBD2 (6 bases). The length of the CDR3 is 13 residues. Germline-derived CDR1 and CDR2 are MRHNA and SNTAGT. Trimming left V 4 bases short and J 7 bases short, with 11 bases between.

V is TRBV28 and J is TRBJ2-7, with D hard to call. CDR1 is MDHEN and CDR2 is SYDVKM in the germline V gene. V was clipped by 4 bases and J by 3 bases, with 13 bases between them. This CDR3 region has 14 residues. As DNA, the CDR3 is TGTGCCAGCAGTTCGCACCCAGGCCTCTACGAGCAGTACGTC. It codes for CASSSHPGLYEQYV.

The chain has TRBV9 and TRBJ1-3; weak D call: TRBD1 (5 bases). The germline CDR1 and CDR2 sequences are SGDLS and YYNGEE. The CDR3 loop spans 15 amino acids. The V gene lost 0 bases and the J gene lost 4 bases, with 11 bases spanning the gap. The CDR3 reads CASSVAMGGGNTIYF. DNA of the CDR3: TGTGCCAGCAGCGTAGCGATGGGGGGAGGAAACACCATATATTTT.

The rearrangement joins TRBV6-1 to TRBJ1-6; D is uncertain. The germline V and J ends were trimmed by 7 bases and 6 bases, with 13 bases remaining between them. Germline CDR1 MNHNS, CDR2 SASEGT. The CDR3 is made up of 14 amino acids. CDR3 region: CASIRSSGNSPLHF. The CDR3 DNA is TGTGCCAGCATTAGATCTTCAGGTAATTCACCCCTCCACTTT.

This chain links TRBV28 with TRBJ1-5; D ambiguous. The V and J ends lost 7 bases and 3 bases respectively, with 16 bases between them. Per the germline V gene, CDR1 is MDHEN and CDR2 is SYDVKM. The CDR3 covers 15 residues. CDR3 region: CASISPVSPNQPQHF. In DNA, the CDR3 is TGTGCCAGCATCTCTCCCGTTTCCCCCAATCAGCCCCAGCATTTT.

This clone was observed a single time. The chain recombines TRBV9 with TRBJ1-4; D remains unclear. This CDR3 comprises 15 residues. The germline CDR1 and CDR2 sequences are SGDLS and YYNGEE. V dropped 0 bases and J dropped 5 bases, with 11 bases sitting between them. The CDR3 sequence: CASSVAGGANEKLFF. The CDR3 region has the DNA TGTGCCAGCAGCGTAGCGGGAGGCGCCAATGAAAAACTGTTTTTT.

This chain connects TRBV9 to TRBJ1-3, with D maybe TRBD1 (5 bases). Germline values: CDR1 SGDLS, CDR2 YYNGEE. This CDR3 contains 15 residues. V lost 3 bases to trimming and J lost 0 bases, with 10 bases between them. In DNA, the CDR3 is TGTGCCAGCAGCGCCGACAGTCCCTCTGGAAACACCATATATTTT. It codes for CASSADSPSGNTIYF.

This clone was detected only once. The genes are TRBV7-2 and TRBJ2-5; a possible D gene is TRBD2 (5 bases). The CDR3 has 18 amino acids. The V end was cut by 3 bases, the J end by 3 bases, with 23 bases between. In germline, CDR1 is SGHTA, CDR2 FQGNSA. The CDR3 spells CASSLARTGASLKETQYF. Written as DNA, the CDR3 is TGTGCCAGCAGCTTGGCCAGGACTGGAGCTTCCTTGAAAGAGACCCAGTACTTC.

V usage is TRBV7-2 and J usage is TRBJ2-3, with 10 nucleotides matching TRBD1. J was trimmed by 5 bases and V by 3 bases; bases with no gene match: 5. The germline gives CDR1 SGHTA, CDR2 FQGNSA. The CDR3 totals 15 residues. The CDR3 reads CASSLAGTGEDTQYF. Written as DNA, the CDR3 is TGTGCCAGCAGCTTGGCCGGGACAGGGGAAGATACGCAGTATTTT.

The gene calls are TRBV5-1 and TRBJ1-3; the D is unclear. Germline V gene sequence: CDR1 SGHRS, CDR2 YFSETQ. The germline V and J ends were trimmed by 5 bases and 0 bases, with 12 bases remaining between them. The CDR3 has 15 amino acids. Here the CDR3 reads CASSYDSSSGNTIYF. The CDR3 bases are TGCGCCAGCAGTTACGATTCGAGCTCTGGAAACACCATATATTTT.

The DNA of the CDR3 is TGTGCCAGTAGTATGACGGCAGGGGCCACCGGGGAGCTGTTTTTT. Translating it yields CASSMTAGATGELFF. The rearrangement uses TRBV19 and TRBJ2-2, with a weak D call TRBD1 (6 bases). This CDR3 region has 15 residues. The ends were cut back, 3 bases at V and 4 bases at J, with 12 bases in the middle. CDR1 is LNHDA, CDR2 SQIVND, per germline (reference sequence).

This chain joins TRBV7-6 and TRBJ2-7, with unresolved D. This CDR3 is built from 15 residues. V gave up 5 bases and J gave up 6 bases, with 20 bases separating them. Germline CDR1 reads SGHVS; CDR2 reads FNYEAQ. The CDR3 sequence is CASSPAVTLTAEQYF. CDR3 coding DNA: TGTGCCAGCAGCCCCGCGGTAACCTTAACTGCCGAGCAGTACTTC.

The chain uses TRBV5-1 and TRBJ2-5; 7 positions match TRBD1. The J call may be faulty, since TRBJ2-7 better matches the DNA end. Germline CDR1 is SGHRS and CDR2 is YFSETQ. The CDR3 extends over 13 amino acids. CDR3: CASSSLTGSEQYF. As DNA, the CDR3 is TGCGCCAGCAGCTCTCTGACAGGGAGCGAGCAGTACTTC.

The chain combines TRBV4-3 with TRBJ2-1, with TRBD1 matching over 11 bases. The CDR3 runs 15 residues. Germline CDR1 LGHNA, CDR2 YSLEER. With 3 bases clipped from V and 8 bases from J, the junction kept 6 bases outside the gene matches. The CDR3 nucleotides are TGCGCCAGCAGCCAGAGGGGACAGGGGGTGGATGAGCAGTTCTTC. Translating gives CASSQRGQGVDEQFF.

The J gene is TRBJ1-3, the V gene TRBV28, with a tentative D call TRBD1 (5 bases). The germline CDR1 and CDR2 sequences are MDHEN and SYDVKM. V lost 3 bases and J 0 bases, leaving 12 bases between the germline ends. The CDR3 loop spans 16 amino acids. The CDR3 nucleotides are TGTGCCAGCAGTTTCCTGACAGAGAGCTCTGGAAACACCATATATTTT. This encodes CASSFLTESSGNTIYF.

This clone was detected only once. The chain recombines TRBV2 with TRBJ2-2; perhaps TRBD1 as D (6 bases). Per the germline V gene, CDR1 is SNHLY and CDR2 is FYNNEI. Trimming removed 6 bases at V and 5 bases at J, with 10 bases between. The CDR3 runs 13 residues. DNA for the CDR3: TGTGCCAGCAGGGCTGGACAGACCGGGGAGCTGTTTTTT. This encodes CASRAGQTGELFF.

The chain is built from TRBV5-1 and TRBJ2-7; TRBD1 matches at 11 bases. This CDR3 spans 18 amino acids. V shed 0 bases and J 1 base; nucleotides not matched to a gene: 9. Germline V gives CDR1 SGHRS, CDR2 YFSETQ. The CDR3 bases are TGCGCCAGCAGCTTGGGATTACCGGGACAGGGGGGGTCCTACGAGCAGTACTTC. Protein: CASSLGLPGQGGSYEQYF.

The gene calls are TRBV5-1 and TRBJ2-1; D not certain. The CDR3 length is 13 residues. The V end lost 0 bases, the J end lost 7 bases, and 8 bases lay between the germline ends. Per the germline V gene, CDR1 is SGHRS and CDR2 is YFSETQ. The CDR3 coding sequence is TGCGCCAGCAGCTTGGAGGTAGCAAATGAGCAGTTCTTC. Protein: CASSLEVANEQFF.

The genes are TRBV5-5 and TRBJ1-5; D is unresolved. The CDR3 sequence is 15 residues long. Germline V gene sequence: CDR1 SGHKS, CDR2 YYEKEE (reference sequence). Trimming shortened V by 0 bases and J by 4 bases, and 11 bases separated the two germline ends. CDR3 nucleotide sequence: TGTGCCAGCAGCTTGGTCGGGAGTGGGAATCAGCCCCAGCATTTT. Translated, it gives CASSLVGSGNQPQHF. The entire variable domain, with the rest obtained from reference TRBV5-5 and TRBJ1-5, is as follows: DAGVTQSPTHLIKTRGQQVTLRCSPISGHKSVSWYQQVLGQGPQFIFQYYEKEERGRGNFPDRFSARQFPNYSSELNVNALLLGDSALYLCASSLVGSGNQPQHFGDGTRLSIL.

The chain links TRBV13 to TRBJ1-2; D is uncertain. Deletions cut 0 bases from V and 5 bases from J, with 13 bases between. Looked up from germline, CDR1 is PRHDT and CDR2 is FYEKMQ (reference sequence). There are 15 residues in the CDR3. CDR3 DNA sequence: TGTGCCAGCAGCTTAGGCCGGGAGGCGTCATATGGCTACACCTTC. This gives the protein CASSLGREASYGYTF.